This T cell receptor (beta chain) is from a study of molecular identifiers for immune sequencing clone quantification. TCRdb re-analysed the PCR reads in MiXCR, keeping a single row per CDR3 protein. The table records about 640,000 distinct CDR3 sequences, 15% to 20% of them present only once. CDR1 and CDR2 from the germline V gene are SGHTA and FQGNSA. After removal of 0 bases from V and 3 bases from J, the junction contained 11 bases not matched to a gene. The CDR3 sequence is 19 residues long. This clonotype was detected ten times or more. The chain joins TRBV7-2 to TRBJ2-2; 9 bases are shared with TRBD2. Material for sequencing was naive CD8+ T cells from blood, with Jurkat cell RNA spiked in. As to subset: FACS-sorted CD8+CD4-CCR7+CD45RA+ naive T cells. This receptor was identified in a human donor in good health. Some libraries in this study had Jurkat cell RNA spiked in. The CDR3 here is CASSLALGAGGSYTGELFF. In DNA form, the CDR3 reads TGTGCCAGCAGCTTAGCCCTAGGAGCGGGAGGATCATACACCGGGGAGCTGTTTTTT.